The 23 T cell receptor beta chains presented below share a single source sample, sequenced in a study of neurological immune-mediated disorders. TCRdb passed the 5' RACE reads through MiXCR, listing each CDR3 protein once. The table shows about 18,000 distinct CDR3 sequences, with about 10% occurring only once. Specimen: CD8+ T cells from blood. These receptors all stem from a woman in her forties or fifties in good health.

This clonotype was recorded at least ten times. The chain employs TRBV7-6 and TRBJ2-7; no firm D call. The V gene's germline CDR1 is SGHVS and CDR2 FNYEAQ. Deletions cut 1 base from V and 3 bases from J, with 13 bases between. This CDR3 has 15 amino acids. This CDR3 is CASSLEVAPSYEQYF. CDR3 in DNA: TGTGCCAGCAGCTTAGAGGTAGCCCCCAGCTACGAGCAGTACTTC. Filled out from reference TRBV7-6 and TRBJ2-7, the complete variable domain reads GAGVSQSPRYKVTKRGQDVALRCDPISGHVSLYWYRQALGQGPEFLTYFNYEAQQDKSGLPNDRFSAERPEGSISTLTIQRTEQRDSAMYRCASSLEVAPSYEQYFGPGTRLTVT.

This clonotype has a count of ten or more. The rearrangement joins TRBV9 to TRBJ2-7, with 10 positions matching TRBD2. CDR1 is SGDLS, CDR2 YYNGEE, per germline. V lost 4 bases to trimming and J lost 6 bases; unmatched junction nucleotides: 13. The CDR3 contains 16 residues. CDR3 loop: CASSTNRLAGLLEQYF. CDR3 bases: TGTGCCAGCAGCACAAACCGACTAGCGGGCCTCCTCGAGCAGTACTTC.

This clonotype was picked up many times. This chain connects TRBV28 to TRBJ1-2; D remains ambiguous. Germline CDR1 is MDHEN and CDR2 is SYDVKM. Trimming pared 5 bases from V and 3 bases from J, leaving 10 bases between. The CDR3 has 13 residues. DNA for the CDR3: TGTGCCAGCAGTACTGACACCTACTATGGCTACACCTTC. Its protein product is CASSTDTYYGYTF.

The V call is TRBV7-9, the J call TRBJ2-7; no reliable D call. CDR1 is SEHNR and CDR2 is FQNEAQ in the germline V gene (reference sequence). The V and J ends lost 1 base and 9 bases respectively, with 4 bases between them. The CDR3 runs to 10 residues. The CDR3 reads CASSLVGQYF. The CDR3 DNA reads as TGTGCCAGCAGCTTAGTGGGGCAGTACTTC.

Ten or more counts support this clonotype. The genes are TRBV20-1 and TRBJ2-1; 12 bases align to TRBD2. The CDR3 covers 17 residues. Germline V gives CDR1 DFQATT, CDR2 SNEGSKA (reference sequence). After removal of 0 bases from V and 8 bases from J, the junction contained 11 bases not matched to a gene. The CDR3: CSARDGLAGSLVDEQFF. The DNA of the CDR3 is TGCAGTGCTAGAGATGGACTAGCGGGATCTCTGGTCGATGAGCAGTTCTTC.

This clonotype is medium-sized by share. V gene TRBV7-2 combines with J gene TRBJ2-7, with 8 bases aligning to TRBD2. Germline CDR1 SGHTA, CDR2 FQGNSA. The CDR3 length is 17 residues. V was clipped by 6 bases and J by 3 bases; unmatched bases: 16. The chain's CDR3 is CASRGLGRGSSLYEQYF. CDR3 nucleotide sequence: TGTGCCAGCAGGGGACTAGGGCGGGGGTCGAGCCTCTACGAGCAGTACTTC.

Many counts were recorded for this clonotype. The chain has TRBV2 and TRBJ2-3, with D uncertain. The CDR3 has 11 amino acids. Germline V gene data show CDR1 as SNHLY and CDR2 as FYNNEI. With 8 bases removed from V and 10 bases from J, the gap between germline ends came to 13 bases. CDR3 region: CASVLAWAQYF. For the CDR3, the DNA is TGTGCCAGCGTTTTGGCCTGGGCGCAGTATTTT.

This clonotype was recorded at least ten times. This chain links TRBV27 with TRBJ2-3; no firm D call. CDR1 is MNHEY and CDR2 is SMNVEV in the germline V gene (reference sequence). Trimming cost V 7 bases and J 3 bases, with 5 bases left between them. The length of the CDR3 is 11 residues. The CDR3 sequence: CASMGTDTQYF. For the CDR3, the DNA is TGTGCCAGCATGGGTACAGATACGCAGTATTTT.

This clonotype was seen only a few times. The rearrangement uses TRBV4-1 and TRBJ1-5, with D unclear. The germline V gene encodes CDR1 MGHRA and CDR2 YSYEKL. With 4 bases removed from V and 0 bases from J, the gap between germline ends came to 13 bases. CDR3 length equals 16 residues. The CDR3 loop reads CASSPLSSYSNQPQHF. The CDR3, as DNA: TGCGCCAGCAGCCCATTATCCTCCTATAGCAATCAGCCCCAGCATTTT.

This clonotype was observed many times. For the CDR3, the DNA is TGCAGTGCTAACGAGCAGTTCTTC. This sequence encodes CSANEQFF. The J gene is TRBJ2-1, the V gene TRBV20-1, with no clear D. V was shortened by 4 bases and J by 10 bases, with 2 bases between the two germline ends. The CDR3 consists of 8 residues. Germline CDR1 reads DFQATT; CDR2 reads SNEGSKA (reference sequence).

Written as DNA, the CDR3 is TGTGCCAGCGCTTCTTATATCGGGGAGCTGTTTTTT. This translates into CASASYIGELFF. The chain uses TRBV5-6 and TRBJ2-2; D not resolved. Germline CDR1 and CDR2: SGHDT and YYEEEE. This CDR3 has 12 residues. V lost 7 bases and J lost 7, with 11 bases in between.

This clonotype was counted ten times or more. DNA for the CDR3: TGCGCCAGCAGCTTGGCGCAGGGGGCTCTCTACGAGCAGTACTTC. Residues: CASSLAQGALYEQYF. This chain connects TRBV5-1 to TRBJ2-7; 8 bases match TRBD1. Per germline, CDR1 SGHRS and CDR2 YFSETQ. This CDR3 is built from 15 residues. J lost 3 bases, V lost 0 bases, and 5 bases had no gene match.

This sequence joins TRBV2 and TRBJ2-1; possibly TRBD1 for D (5 bases). Per germline, CDR1 SNHLY and CDR2 FYNNEI. The CDR3 loop spans 15 amino acids. The ends were cut back, 8 bases at V and 0 bases at J, with 14 bases in the middle. CDR3 bases: TGTGCCAGCCGCCAGACAGTGGGCTCCTACAATGAGCAGTTCTTC. Its translation is CASRQTVGSYNEQFF.

This clonotype was picked up many times. The chain couples TRBV20-1 to TRBJ2-7; D is undetermined. Germline CDR1 is DFQATT and CDR2 is SNEGSKA (reference sequence). Trimming removed 6 bases at V and 1 base at J, with 7 bases between. This CDR3 comprises 11 residues. As DNA, the CDR3 is TGCAGTGCCGCCGTTTCCTACGAGCAGTACTTC. Translating it yields CSAAVSYEQYF.

This clonotype was found many times. J is TRBJ2-7 and V is TRBV7-2; tentatively, D is TRBD1 (6 bases). V was cut by 3 bases and J by 0 bases, with 15 bases left in between. This CDR3 comprises 16 residues. Germline V CDR1 and CDR2: SGHTA, FQGNSA. CDR3 amino acids: CASSFATGTRSYEQYF. The CDR3 DNA follows: TGTGCCAGCAGCTTCGCTACCGGGACACGCTCCTACGAGCAGTACTTC.

This clonotype appeared a few times. The V and J genes are TRBV5-1 and TRBJ2-7; D may be TRBD2 (5 bases). The germline CDR1 and CDR2 sequences are SGHRS and YFSETQ. The CDR3 consists of 17 residues. Trimming removed 1 base from V and 0 bases from J, with 17 bases in between. The CDR3 spells CASSLHFLSAASYEQYF. The DNA of the CDR3 is TGCGCCAGCAGCTTGCATTTTCTCTCAGCGGCCTCCTACGAGCAGTACTTC.

This clonotype was observed at least ten times. The rearrangement uses TRBV7-3 and TRBJ2-1, with D possibly TRBD1 on 6 matching bases. Trimming shortened V by 5 bases and J by 5 bases, and 16 bases separated the two germline ends. The CDR3 covers 15 residues. In germline, CDR1 is SGHTA, CDR2 FQGTGA. CDR3 amino acids: CASSPGPAGDNEQFF. The CDR3, as DNA: TGTGCCAGCAGCCCCGGACCGGCAGGGGACAATGAGCAGTTCTTC.

This clonotype has a count of ten or more. The CDR3 DNA is TGCGCCAGCAGCCAAGTCGGGGGGGATACGCAGTATTTT. This gives the protein CASSQVGGDTQYF. The chain recombines TRBV4-1 with TRBJ2-3, with TRBD2 matching over 7 bases. Looked up from germline, CDR1 is MGHRA and CDR2 is YSYEKL. The CDR3 totals 13 residues. The V and J ends lost 1 base and 6 bases, in that order; junction bases with no gene match: 1.

In its sample, this clonotype was seen many times. This chain joins TRBV7-9 and TRBJ2-1; TRBD1 aligns across 7 bases. The germline gives CDR1 SEHNR, CDR2 FQNEAQ (reference sequence). The CDR3 spans 12 residues. V shed 3 bases, J shed 10 bases, and the junction held 3 bases outside the gene matches. For the CDR3, the DNA is TGTGCCAGCAGCTTCGGACAGGCAGAGCAGTTCTTC. It codes for CASSFGQAEQFF. The full variable domain, completed using reference TRBV7-9 and TRBJ2-1, is DTGVSQNPRHKITKRGQNVTFRCDPISEHNRLYWYRQTLGQGPEFLTYFQNEAQLEKSRLLSDRFSAERPKGSFSTLEIQRTEQGDSAMYLCASSFGQAEQFFGPGTRLTVL.

The CDR3 loop is CASSRGEVSTDTQYF. For the CDR3, the DNA is TGCGCCAGCAGCCGGGGGGAAGTTAGCACAGATACGCAGTATTTT. The J gene is TRBJ2-3, the V gene TRBV5-1; 7 nucleotides line up with TRBD2. Per the germline V gene, CDR1 is SGHRS and CDR2 is YFSETQ. The V gene end was trimmed by 4 bases and the J gene end by 0 bases; junction bases not matched to a gene: 5. The CDR3 sequence is 15 residues long.

This clonotype was seen many times. The rearrangement links TRBV20-1 to TRBJ2-1; D not resolved. V lost 6 bases to trimming and J lost 5 bases, with 17 bases between them. Germline CDR1 is DFQATT and CDR2 is SNEGSKA (reference sequence). This CDR3 comprises 14 residues. The CDR3 reads CSAEEQVTNNEQFF. CDR3 sequence (DNA): TGCAGTGCAGAGGAGCAGGTAACAAACAATGAGCAGTTCTTC.

The V call is TRBV29-1, the J call TRBJ1-2; D call uncertain. With 6 bases removed from V and 2 bases from J, the gap between germline ends came to 19 bases. Germline-derived CDR1 and CDR2 are SQVTM and ANQGSEA. The CDR3 is 15 amino acids. CDR3 protein: CSVTRVEDLNYGYTF. As DNA, the CDR3 is TGCAGCGTGACGAGGGTCGAAGACCTAAACTATGGCTACACCTTC.

This clonotype was counted at least ten times. This chain connects TRBV7-3 to TRBJ2-3; D not resolved. This CDR3 comprises 16 residues. Germline V gives CDR1 SGHTA, CDR2 FQGTGA. The V end lost 5 bases, the J end lost 0 bases, and 15 bases lay between the germline ends. The CDR3 region has the DNA TGTGCCAGCAGCGCTAACGGAAGGCCTAGCACAGATACGCAGTATTTT. Its protein product is CASSANGRPSTDTQYF.